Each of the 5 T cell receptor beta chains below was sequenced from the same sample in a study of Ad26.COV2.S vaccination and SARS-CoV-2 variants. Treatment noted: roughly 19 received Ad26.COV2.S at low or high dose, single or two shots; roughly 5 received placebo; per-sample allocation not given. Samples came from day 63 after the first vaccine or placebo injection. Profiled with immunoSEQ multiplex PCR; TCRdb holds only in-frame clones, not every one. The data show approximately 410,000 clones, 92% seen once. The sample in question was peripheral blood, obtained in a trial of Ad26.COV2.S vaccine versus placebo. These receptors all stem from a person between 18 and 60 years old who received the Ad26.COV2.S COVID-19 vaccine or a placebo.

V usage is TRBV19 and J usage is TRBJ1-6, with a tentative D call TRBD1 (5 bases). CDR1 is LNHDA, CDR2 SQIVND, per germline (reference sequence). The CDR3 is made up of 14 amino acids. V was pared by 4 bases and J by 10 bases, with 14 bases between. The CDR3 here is CASSNGAGPSPLHF. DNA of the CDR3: TGTGCCAGTAGTAACGGGGCAGGGCCCTCACCCCTCCACTTT.

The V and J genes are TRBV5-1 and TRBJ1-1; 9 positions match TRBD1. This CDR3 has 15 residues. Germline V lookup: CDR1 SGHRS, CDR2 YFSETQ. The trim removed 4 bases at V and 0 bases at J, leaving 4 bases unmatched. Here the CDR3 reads CASSPGQGMNTEAFF. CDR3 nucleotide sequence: TGCGCCAGCAGCCCGGGACAGGGAATGAACACTGAAGCTTTCTTT.

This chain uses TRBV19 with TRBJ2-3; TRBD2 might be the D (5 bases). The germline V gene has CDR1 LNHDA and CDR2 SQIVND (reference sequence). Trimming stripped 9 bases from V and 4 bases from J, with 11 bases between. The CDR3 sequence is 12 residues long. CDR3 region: CASTYGADTQYF. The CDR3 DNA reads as TGTGCCAGCACCTACGGGGCAGATACGCAGTATTTT.

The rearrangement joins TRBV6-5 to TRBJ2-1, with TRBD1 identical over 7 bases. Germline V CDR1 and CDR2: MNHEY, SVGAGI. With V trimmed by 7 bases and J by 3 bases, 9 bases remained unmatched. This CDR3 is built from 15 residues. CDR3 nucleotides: TGTGCCAGCAAAAGGGTAGGGGGCGTCTACAATGAGCAGTTCTTC. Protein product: CASKRVGGVYNEQFF.

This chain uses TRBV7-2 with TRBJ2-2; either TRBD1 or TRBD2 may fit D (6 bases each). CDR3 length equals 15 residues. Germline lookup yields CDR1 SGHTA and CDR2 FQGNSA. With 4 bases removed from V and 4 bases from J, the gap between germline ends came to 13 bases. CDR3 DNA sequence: TGTGCCAGCAGCTCCACCGGGGGCCCCACCGGGGAGCTGTTTTTT. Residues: CASSSTGGPTGELFF.